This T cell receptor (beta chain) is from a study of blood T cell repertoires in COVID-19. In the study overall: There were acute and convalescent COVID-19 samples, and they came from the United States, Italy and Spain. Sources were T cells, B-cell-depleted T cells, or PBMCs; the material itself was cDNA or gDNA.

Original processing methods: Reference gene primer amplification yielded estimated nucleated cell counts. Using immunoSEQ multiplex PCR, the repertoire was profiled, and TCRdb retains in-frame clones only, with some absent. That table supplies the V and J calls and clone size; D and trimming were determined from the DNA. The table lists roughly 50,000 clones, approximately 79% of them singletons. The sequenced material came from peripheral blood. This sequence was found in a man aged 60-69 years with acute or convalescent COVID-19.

The CDR3 sequence: CASSVGGGLTKNIQYF. The CDR3 DNA reads as TGTGCCAGCAGCGTAGGAGGGGGATTAACCAAAAACATTCAGTACTTC. The V and J genes are TRBV9 and TRBJ2-4, with a weak D call TRBD1 (6 bases). The V end was cut by 0 bases, the J end by 2 bases, with 12 bases between. CDR3 length: 16 residues. The germline gives CDR1 SGDLS, CDR2 YYNGEE. The full variable domain, with the rest looked up from reference TRBV9 and TRBJ2-4, is DSGVTQTPKHLITATGQRVTLRCSPRSGDLSVYWYQQSLDQGLQFLIQYYNGEERAKGNILERFSAQQFPDLHSELNLSSLELGDSALYFCASSVGGGLTKNIQYFGAGTRLSVL.